This T cell receptor (beta chain) was observed in a study of response to subunit inactivated influenza vaccine. Points from the study as a whole: Each seasonal influenza vaccination recruits few new T cells, the authors suggested.

TCRdb itself ran the RT-PCR reads through MiXCR, one entry per CDR3 protein. Here the sample spans some 850,000 distinct CDR3 sequences, about 18% being singletons. The table lists this clonotype with a few counts. Its matching antigen is unknown. Sequencing used PBMCs from blood, obtained roughly 5 days after vaccination. The receptor comes from a man aged 50 to 60 who received an inactivated influenza vaccine.

CDR3 sequence reads: CKSGRPLNEAFF. The CDR3 DNA follows: TGCAAATCGGGGAGACCTCTTAATGAAGCTTTCTTT. The J gene is TRBJ1-1, the V gene TRBV20-1; D is uncertain. The CDR3 extends over 12 amino acids. Germline assignment: CDR1 DFQATT and CDR2 SNEGSKA (reference sequence).